A selection of T cell receptor beta chains follows, all from one sample in a study of T cells in localized non-small cell lung cancer. The method was immunoSEQ multiplex PCR; TCRdb's version includes in-frame clones alone and lacks a portion of them. The data hold about 1,200 clones, with approximately 22% observed a single time. This specimen was normal lung tissue next to the tumor, taken before any cancer treatment. The receptor source for this set is a male donor at least 60 years old with stage III lung adenocarcinoma. The CDR3 runs from the conserved cysteine through the conserved F or W. D genes are given only for firm matches.

>TRBD1|TRBV5-1|14|TRBJ1-1
CASSSPGGPLGLGF
>TRBD2|TRBV30|13|TRBJ2-3
CAWKISGADTQYF
>TRBD1|TRBV11-3|14|TRBJ2-1
CASSGQGPYNEQFF
>NA|TRBV11-3|16|TRBJ2-6
CASSLVVSPGANVLTF
>NA|TRBV18|13|TRBJ1-4
CASSPIGNEKLFF
>NA|TRBV6-8|14|TRBJ1-4
CASRPRTGGEKLFF
>TRBD1|TRBV6-8|14|TRBJ2-7
CATNRDRGRYEQYF
>NA|TRBV11-3|16|TRBJ2-1
CASSPLTGISYNEQFF
>NA|TRBV29-1|15|TRBJ1-4
CSVGPVGGLNEKLFF
>NA|TRBV5-1|14|TRBJ1-2
CASSLEGSNYGYTF
>TRBD1|TRBV19|13|TRBJ1-2
CASRDRGIDGYTF
>NA|TRBV30|15|TRBJ1-5
CAWSEGSSLNQPQHF
>TRBD1|TRBV11-3|15|TRBJ2-3
CASSPGQGSADTQYF
>NA|TRBV9|15|TRBJ1-2
CASSQTPTPYYGYTF
>NA|TRBV19|13|TRBJ1-6
CASTSQGNSPLHF
>NA|TRBV11-3|14|TRBJ1-2
CASSPREVYYGYTF